This TCR beta chain was captured in a study of T cells in Graves' hyperthyroidism and ophthalmopathy. RNA transcripts were the template for amplifying TCR beta CDR3 regions. HTBI primers were used for first-round RT-PCR of the TCR CDR3. Via MiXCR, TCRdb re-called the multiplex PCR reads, giving one row per CDR3 protein. The sample has about 300,000 distinct CDR3 sequences; about an eighth are singletons. This clonotype was recorded many times. Germline loops: CDR1 LNHDA, CDR2 SQIVND (reference sequence). The CDR3 totals 17 residues. Germline trimming cut 5 bases from V and 7 bases from J; bases unmatched to any gene: 17. Newly diagnosed patients aged 18 to 65 had hyperthyroidism of under 2 months' duration. Any symptoms of ophthalmopathy came after the first hyperthyroidism diagnosis, from which the blood sample dates. Roughly 9.1 ml of fresh peripheral blood supplied the PBMCs.

Sequenced sample: blood. This chain uses TRBV19 with TRBJ1-2; TRBD1 agrees at 9 bases. The origin of this receptor is a woman aged 30 to 39 with Graves' hyperthyroidism that later progressed to Graves' ophthalmopathy. The CDR3 bases are TGTGCCAGTAGTTCCGACACAGGGGGCGGGAGATCCTTTGGCTACACCTTC. This encodes CASSSDTGGGRSFGYTF.